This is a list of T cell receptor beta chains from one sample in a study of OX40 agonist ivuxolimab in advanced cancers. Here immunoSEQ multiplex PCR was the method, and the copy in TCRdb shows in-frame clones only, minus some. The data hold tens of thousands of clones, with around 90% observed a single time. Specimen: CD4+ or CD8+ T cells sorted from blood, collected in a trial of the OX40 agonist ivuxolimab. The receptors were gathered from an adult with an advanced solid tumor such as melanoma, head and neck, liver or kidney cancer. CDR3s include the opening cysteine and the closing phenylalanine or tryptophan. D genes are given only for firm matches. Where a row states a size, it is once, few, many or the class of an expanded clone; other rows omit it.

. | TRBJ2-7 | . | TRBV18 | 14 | TGTGCCAGCTCACCAATTGGCAGGGAGGTCGAGCAGTACTTC | CASSPIGREVEQYF
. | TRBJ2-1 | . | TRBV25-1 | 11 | TGTGCCAGCAGTAGGGACAATGAGCAGTTCTTC | CASSRDNEQFF
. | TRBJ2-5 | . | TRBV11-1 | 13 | TGTGCCAGCAGCTTAGAGTCCCAAGAGACCCAGTACTTC | CASSLESQETQYF
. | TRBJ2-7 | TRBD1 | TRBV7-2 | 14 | TGTGCCAGCAGCGCCCGACAGGGGGCGGGAGAGCAGTACTTC | CASSARQGAGEQYF
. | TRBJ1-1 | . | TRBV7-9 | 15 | TGTGCCAGCAGCCGAATCCAGGACCTGAACACTGAAGCTTTCTTT | CASSRIQDLNTEAFF
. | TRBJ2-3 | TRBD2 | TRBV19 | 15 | TGTGCCAGTAGTATCTTGACTAGCGGCACAGATACGCAGTATTTT | CASSILTSGTDTQYF
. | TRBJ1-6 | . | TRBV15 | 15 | TGTGCCACCAGCAGCGGGACAACTAATAATTCACCCCTCCACTTT | CATSSGTTNNSPLHF
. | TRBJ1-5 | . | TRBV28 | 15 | TGTGCCAGCAGTTTATTGGCTGGGGGGTGGCAGCCCCAGCATTTT | CASSLLAGGWQPQHF
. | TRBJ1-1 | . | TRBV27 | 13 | TGTGCCAGCAGTTTCGGCAGCCGACCTGAAGCTTTCTTT | CASSFGSRPEAFF
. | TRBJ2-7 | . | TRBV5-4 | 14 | TGTGCCAGCTCGGTAAGGGGGGGAGCCTACGAGCAGTACTTC | CASSVRGGAYEQYF
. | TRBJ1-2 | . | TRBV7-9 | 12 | TGTGCCAGCAGCCCTGACCGCGGTGGCTACACCTTC | CASSPDRGGYTF
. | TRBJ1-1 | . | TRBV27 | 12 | TGTGCCAGCAGTACCACAGGGACTGAAGCTTTCTTT | CASSTTGTEAFF
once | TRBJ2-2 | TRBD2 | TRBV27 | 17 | TGTGCCAGCAGCGTATCCCCTAGCGGGACGAACACCGGGGAGCTGTTTTTT | CASSVSPSGTNTGELFF
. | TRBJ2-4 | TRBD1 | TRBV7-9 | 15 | TGTGCCAGCAGCCCGGACAGGGTGGGCGTAAACATTCAGTACTTC | CASSPDRVGVNIQYF
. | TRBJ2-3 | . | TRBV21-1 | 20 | TGTGCCAGCAGCAAATCCGCTAGCGGGAGCGGGTATTATAGGACAGATACGCAGTATTTT | CASSKSASGSGYYRTDTQYF
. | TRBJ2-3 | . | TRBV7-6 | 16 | TGTGCCAGCAGCTTAGTTAGGGGGGGTGGAGCAGATACGCAGTATTTT | CASSLVRGGGADTQYF
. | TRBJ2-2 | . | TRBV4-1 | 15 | TGCGCCAGCAGCCAGACCACAGGGTACCCCGGGGAGCTGTTTTTT | CASSQTTGYPGELFF
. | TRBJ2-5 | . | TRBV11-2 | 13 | TGTGCAACAGGGCCGGCGGGACGGGAGACCCAGTACTTC | CATGPAGRETQYF
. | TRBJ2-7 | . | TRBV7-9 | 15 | TGTGCCAGCAGCTTCGTAGGTAACCCTGAGGACGAGCAGTACTTC | CASSFVGNPEDEQYF
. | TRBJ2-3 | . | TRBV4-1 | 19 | TGCGCCAGCAGCCAAGATCCGACCGGGACGCCATTACCTCAAGATACGCAGTATTTT | CASSQDPTGTPLPQDTQYF
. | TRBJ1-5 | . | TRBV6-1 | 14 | TGTGCCAGCAGTGAGAATGATGAAAATCAGCCCCAGCATTTT | CASSENDENQPQHF
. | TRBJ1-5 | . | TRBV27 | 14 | TGTGCCAGCAGTTTATGGGTGGGGGGTCAGCCCCAGCATTTT | CASSLWVGGQPQHF
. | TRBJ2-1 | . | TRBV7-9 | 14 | TGTGCCAGCACCCATCTAGGAGCCGTGGATGAGCAGTTCTTC | CASTHLGAVDEQFF
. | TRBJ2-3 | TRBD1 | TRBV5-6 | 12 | TGTGCCAGCAGCACAGGGGCGGATACGCAGTATTTT | CASSTGADTQYF
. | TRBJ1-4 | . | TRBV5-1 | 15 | TGCGCCAGCAGCCGAGGATACGGGGCCAATGAAAAACTGTTTTTT | CASSRGYGANEKLFF
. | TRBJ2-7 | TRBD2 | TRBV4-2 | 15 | TGTGCCAGCAGCCAAGCCGGGACTAGTATTTACGAGCAGTACTTC | CASSQAGTSIYEQYF
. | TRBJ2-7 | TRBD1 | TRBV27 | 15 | TGTGCCAGCAGCCCATTGGGGACAGGTTTCCGCGAGCAGTACTTC | CASSPLGTGFREQYF
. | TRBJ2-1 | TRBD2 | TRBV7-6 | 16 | TGTGCCAGCAGCTTTAGCCGGCGGGAGGGCTACAATGAGCAGTTCTTC | CASSFSRREGYNEQFF
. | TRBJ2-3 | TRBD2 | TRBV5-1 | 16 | TGCGCCAGCAGCGAGGGACTAGCGGGATACACAGATACGCAGTATTTT | CASSEGLAGYTDTQYF
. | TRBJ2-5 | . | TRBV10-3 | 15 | TGTGCCATCAGTGAGTCAAAGAGAGGGTTGGAGACCCAGTACTTC | CAISESKRGLETQYF
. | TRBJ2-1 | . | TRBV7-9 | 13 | TGTGCCAGTAAGGGACCCGGCTACAATGAGCAGTTCTTC | CASKGPGYNEQFF
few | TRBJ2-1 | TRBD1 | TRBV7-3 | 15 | TGTGCCAGCAGCTTAAGGGGGACAGGGATCAATGAGCAGTTCTTC | CASSLRGTGINEQFF
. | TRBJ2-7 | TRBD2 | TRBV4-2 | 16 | TGTGCCAGCAGCCAAAGCGTCGCGGGAGGGCTGTACGAGCAGTACTTC | CASSQSVAGGLYEQYF
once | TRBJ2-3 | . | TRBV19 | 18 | TGTGCCAGTAGTATAGCTTCTTGGGGCGGAGGTCGGGCAGATACGCAGTATTTT | CASSIASWGGGRADTQYF
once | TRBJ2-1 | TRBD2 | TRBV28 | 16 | TGTGCCAGCAGTTTATCGACTAGCGGGCTTTACAATGAGCAGTTCTTC | CASSLSTSGLYNEQFF
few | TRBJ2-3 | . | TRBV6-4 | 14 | TGTGCCAGCAGTGACTCCCCCACTAGTGGTACGCAGTATTTT | CASSDSPTSGTQYF
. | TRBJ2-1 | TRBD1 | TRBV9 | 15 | TGTGCCAGCAGCCCGCCCTCACAGGGGAACAATGAGCAGTTCTTC | CASSPPSQGNNEQFF
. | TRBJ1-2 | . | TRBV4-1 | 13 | TGCGCCAGCAGCCACGGGGGAAACTATGGCTACACCTTC | CASSHGGNYGYTF
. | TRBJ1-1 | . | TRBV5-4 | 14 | TGTGCCAGCAGCCTCGGGACCCAGAACACTGAAGCTTTCTTT | CASSLGTQNTEAFF
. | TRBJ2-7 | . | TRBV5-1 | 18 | TGCGCCAGCAGCTTGGGAAGGGCCCTCCAGGTGATCCCCTACGAGCAGTACTTC | CASSLGRALQVIPYEQYF
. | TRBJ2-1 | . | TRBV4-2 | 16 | TGTGCCAGCAGCCAAGATAATCGTAGGCCTTGGAATGAGCAGTTCTTC | CASSQDNRRPWNEQFF
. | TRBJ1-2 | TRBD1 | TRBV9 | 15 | TGTGCCAGCAGCGAGTGGACAGGCCCCGGGGGGGGCTACACCTTC | CASSEWTGPGGGYTF
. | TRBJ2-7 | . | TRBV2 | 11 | TGTGCCAGCAGTTATGACAGCGAGCAGTACTTC | CASSYDSEQYF
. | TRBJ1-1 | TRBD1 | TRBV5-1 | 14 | TGCGCCAGCAGCCCGTGGGGGACAGGCACTGAAGCTTTCTTT | CASSPWGTGTEAFF
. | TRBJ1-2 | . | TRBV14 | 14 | TGTGCCAGCAGCCAAGACTCAGGGGCGGATGGCTACACCTTC | CASSQDSGADGYTF
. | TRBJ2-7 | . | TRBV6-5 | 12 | TGTGCCAGCAGTTCCACAGGGCTCGAGCAGTACTTC | CASSSTGLEQYF
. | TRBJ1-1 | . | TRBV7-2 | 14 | TGTGCCAGCAGCTTCCTGACAATAAACACTGAAGCTTTCTTT | CASSFLTINTEAFF
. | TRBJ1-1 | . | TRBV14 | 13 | TGTGCCAGCAGCCTCGGGGTCGGTACTGAAGCTTTCTTT | CASSLGVGTEAFF
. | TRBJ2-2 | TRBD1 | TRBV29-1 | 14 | TGCAGCGTTGAGTACCAGGGGGCGGGCGGGGAGCTGTTTTTT | CSVEYQGAGGELFF
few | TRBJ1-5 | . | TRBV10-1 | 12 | TGCGCCAGCAGTGAGGGAAATCAGCCCCAGCATTTT | CASSEGNQPQHF
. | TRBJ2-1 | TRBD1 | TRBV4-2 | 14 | TGTGCCAGCAGCCAAGACCAGGGGGCCAGTGAGCAGTTCTTC | CASSQDQGASEQFF
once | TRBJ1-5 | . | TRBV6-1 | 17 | TGTGCCAGCAGTGAGGTGCACCGGGGGTGGGGAGATCAGCCCCAGCATTTT | CASSEVHRGWGDQPQHF
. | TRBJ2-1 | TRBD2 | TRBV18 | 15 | TGTGCCAGCTCACCAGAGCGGGAGCGGTACAATGAGCAGTTCTTC | CASSPERERYNEQFF
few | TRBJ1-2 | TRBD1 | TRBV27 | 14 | TGTGCCAGCGCTGTGGACAGGGCCCATATTGGCTACACCTTC | CASAVDRAHIGYTF
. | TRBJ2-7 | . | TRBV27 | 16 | TGTGCCAGCAGGATGGGGCCTGGACAGACTTCCTACGAGCAGTACTTC | CASRMGPGQTSYEQYF
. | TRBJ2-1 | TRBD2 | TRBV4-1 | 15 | TGCGCCAGCAGCCCGAATAGCGGGGTGACAATGGTGCAGTTCTTC | CASSPNSGVTMVQFF